The sample holds many counts of the clone carrying this T cell receptor (beta chain). Its antigen is still unknown. This sample was included in a study of T and B cells in COVID-19 patients. Looking at the study overall: COVID-19 patients gave peripheral blood either during active infection or after recovery. Of some 21 active-infection patients, under 19 carried comorbidities linked to unfavorable COVID-19 outcome.

Each TRB amplification used about 250-550 ng of genomic DNA from blood. V lost 5 bases and J lost 1, with 14 bases in between. Germline values: CDR1 MNHEY, CDR2 SMNVEV (reference sequence). The CDR3 length is 15 residues. TRB rearrangements were amplified by multiplex PCR with BIOMED2 TRB-A/B primers. Via MiXCR, TCRdb re-called the multiplex PCR reads, giving one row per CDR3 protein. In the table there are 12,000 to 15,000 distinct CDR3 sequences, 28% of which are singletons. The study, taken as a whole, reports: Few blood samples existed from mildly ill patients during symptoms or early in severe cases.

The sequence was obtained from a human donor who had recovered from COVID-19. The sample consisted of blood. The chain recombines TRBV27 with TRBJ1-1; no definite D call. The CDR3 is CASSPQLSGNTEAFF. CDR3 nucleotides: TGTGCCAGCAGTCCCCAACTAAGTGGGAACACTGAAGCTTTCTTT.